Below are 24 T cell receptor beta chains sequenced from a single sample in a study of T cell responses to AZD1222 COVID-19 vaccine. The repertoire was sequenced with immunoSEQ multiplex PCR; TCRdb's copy has only in-frame clones and lacks some. Of about 140,000 clones in the sample, 90% were seen once. This sample comprised peripheral blood, obtained 28 days after the second AZD1222 dose. These receptors were obtained from an adult who received the AZD1222 COVID-19 vaccine.

This CDR3 is CASSHTGTGGEQYF. The CDR3 nucleotides read TGTGCCAGCAGCCACACCGGGACAGGGGGCGAGCAGTACTTC. The rearrangement uses TRBV3-1 (or the pseudogene TRBV3-2) and TRBJ2-7, with 11 bases identical to TRBD1. The CDR3 contains 14 residues. CDR1 and CDR2 (germline): LGHDT, YNNKEL (reference sequence). V shed 3 bases and J 6 bases; nucleotides not matched to a gene: 4.

V and J are TRBV11-2 and TRBJ1-6, with 8 bases fitting TRBD1. The germline CDR1 and CDR2 sequences are SGHAT and FQNNGV. Trimming cost V 5 bases and J 6 bases; bases outside gene matches: 3. There are 14 residues in the CDR3. Written as DNA, the CDR3 is TGTGCCAGCAGCCCGGACAGGGCTAATTCACCCCTCCACTTT. Protein product: CASSPDRANSPLHF.

The chain recombines TRBV6-5 with TRBJ2-3; the D gene could be TRBD1 or TRBD2 (5 bases each). CDR3 size: 11 residues. Germline V gives CDR1 MNHEY, CDR2 SVGAGI. Deletions cut 4 bases from V and 6 bases from J, with 5 bases between. In nucleotides, the CDR3 is TGTGCCAGCAGTTGGGGGGATACGCAGTATTTT. It is translated as CASSWGDTQYF.

This rearrangement joins TRBV28 to TRBJ2-3, with D possibly being TRBD2 (6 bases). CDR1 is MDHEN and CDR2 is SYDVKM in the germline V gene. This CDR3 is built from 15 residues. Trimming stripped 5 bases from V and 5 bases from J, with 17 bases between. CDR3 amino acids: CASSNTRGLGDTQYF. The CDR3 nucleotides are TGTGCCAGCAGTAATACGCGGGGCCTAGGAGATACGCAGTATTTT. The full variable domain, in which reference TRBV28 and TRBJ2-3 provide the parts outside the CDR3, is DVKVTQSSRYLVKRTGEKVFLECVQDMDHENMFWYRQDPGLGLRLIYFSYDVKMKEKGDIPEGYSVSREKKERFSLILESASTNQTSMYLCASSNTRGLGDTQYFGPGTRLTVL.

The gene calls are TRBV24-1 and TRBJ2-7; 7 nucleotides line up with TRBD1. Germline V gives CDR1 KGHDR, CDR2 SFDVKD. CDR3 length: 15 amino acids. V shed 8 bases and J 5 bases; nucleotides not matched to a gene: 14. The CDR3 DNA sequence: TGTGCCACCACCGTGACAGGGTTGGGGTGGCACGAGCAGTACTTC. Residues: CATTVTGLGWHEQYF.

The chain is built from TRBV2 and TRBJ2-5; D gene uncertain. V was trimmed by 4 bases and J by 0 bases, leaving 6 bases between them. Looked up from germline, CDR1 is SNHLY and CDR2 is FYNNEI. There are 13 residues in the CDR3. The CDR3 spells CASSVDYQETQYF. The CDR3 DNA reads as TGTGCCAGCAGTGTAGACTACCAAGAGACCCAGTACTTC.

CDR3 sequence (DNA): TGTGCCAGCAGGCTGGGAGGCACAGATACGCAGTATTTT. Translation gives CASRLGGTDTQYF. The chain couples TRBV12-3 or TRBV12-4 to TRBJ2-3, with D perhaps TRBD2 (5 bases). The V gene lost 6 bases and the J gene lost 1 base, with 8 bases spanning the gap. This CDR3 has 13 residues.

V usage is TRBV7-9 and J usage is TRBJ2-2; 7 bases match TRBD1. The CDR3 loop spans 15 amino acids. V lost 5 bases to trimming and J lost 4 bases; unmatched junction nucleotides: 7. Germline CDR1 is SEHNR and CDR2 is FQNEAQ (reference sequence). The CDR3 reads CASSVDRVATGELFF. The CDR3 nucleotides read TGTGCCAGCAGCGTCGACAGGGTTGCCACCGGGGAGCTGTTTTTT.

V is TRBV11-3 and J is TRBJ2-1; D may be TRBD1 (5 bases). Trimming cost V 5 bases and J 6 bases, with 17 bases left between them. The germline gives CDR1 SGHNT, CDR2 YENEEA. The CDR3 loop spans 15 amino acids. The CDR3 region has the DNA TGTGCCAGCAGCAACACACGAGACAGTTCCAATGAGCAGTTCTTC. Protein product: CASSNTRDSSNEQFF. The full variable domain, with the rest looked up from reference TRBV11-3 and TRBJ2-1, is EAGVVQSPRYKIIEKKQPVAFWCNPISGHNTLYWYLQNLGQGPELLIRYENEEAVDDSQLPKDRFSAERLKGVDSTLKIQPAELGDSAVYLCASSNTRDSSNEQFFGPGTRLTVL.

The rearrangement joins TRBV14 to TRBJ2-2, with D tentatively TRBD1 (6 bases). Trimming took 6 bases from V and 1 from J, leaving 15 bases between them. Germline V gene sequence: CDR1 SGHDN, CDR2 FVKESK. The CDR3 is 16 residues long. The CDR3, as DNA: TGTGCCAGCAGTCGATGGACAGTGCGGAACACCGGGGAGCTGTTTTTT. This gives the protein CASSRWTVRNTGELFF.

This rearrangement joins TRBV7-8 to TRBJ1-5, with D uncertain. This CDR3 comprises 12 residues. CDR1 and CDR2 from the germline V gene are SGHVS and FQNEAQ. V lost 1 base and J 6 bases, leaving 4 bases between the germline ends. The CDR3 sequence is CASSLGSQPQHF. CDR3 in DNA: TGTGCCAGCAGCTTAGGTTCTCAGCCCCAGCATTTT.

As concerns this clone: Mismatch with germline at one junction end may stem from a read error. The chain joins TRBV4-1 to TRBJ2-5; possible D gene TRBD1, 6 bases. Germline V gene data show CDR1 as MGHRA and CDR2 as YSYEKL. The CDR3 loop spans 13 amino acids. CDR3 in amino acids: CASSQDTYLQGHF. Written as DNA, the CDR3 is TGCGCCAGCAGCCAAGATACGTACCTACAGGGACACTTC.

This chain links TRBV29-1 with TRBJ1-2; D gene uncertain. V lost 0 bases, J lost 10 bases, and 9 bases lay in between. Germline assignment: CDR1 SQVTM and CDR2 ANQGSEA. The CDR3 is 11 amino acids. CDR3 region: CSVEDERIYTF. The CDR3 bases are TGCAGCGTTGAAGATGAGAGAATCTACACCTTC.

This chain links TRBV28 with TRBJ1-5; D gene unclear. In germline, CDR1 is MDHEN, CDR2 SYDVKM. With 5 bases removed from V and 5 bases from J, the gap between germline ends came to 13 bases. The CDR3 has 14 amino acids. The CDR3 loop reads CASSRRREDQPQHF. The CDR3, as DNA: TGTGCCAGCAGTCGCAGGCGGGAGGATCAGCCCCAGCATTTT. Full variable domain (rest looked up from reference TRBV28 and TRBJ1-5): DVKVTQSSRYLVKRTGEKVFLECVQDMDHENMFWYRQDPGLGLRLIYFSYDVKMKEKGDIPEGYSVSREKKERFSLILESASTNQTSMYLCASSRRREDQPQHFGDGTRLSIL.

The chain couples TRBV28 to TRBJ1-4; D not resolved. The germline V gene has CDR1 MDHEN and CDR2 SYDVKM. With 5 bases removed from V and 2 bases from J, the gap between germline ends came to 12 bases. The CDR3 consists of 15 residues. CDR3: CASSNQKSTNEKLFF. CDR3 bases: TGTGCCAGCAGTAACCAGAAGTCGACTAATGAAAAACTGTTTTTT.

This chain joins TRBV2 and TRBJ1-2; D is uncertain. The V and J ends lost 8 bases and 4 bases respectively, with 14 bases between them. The CDR3 contains 13 residues. Germline V gene lookup returns CDR1 SNHLY and CDR2 FYNNEI. The CDR3 DNA is TGTGCCAGCCTCCCCTCTACTCTCTATGGCTACACCTTC. Translation gives CASLPSTLYGYTF.

This clone was seen just once. This rearrangement joins TRBV3-1 (or the pseudogene TRBV3-2) to TRBJ1-1; perhaps TRBD1 as D (5 bases). Per the germline V gene, CDR1 is LGHDT and CDR2 is YNNKEL (reference sequence). CDR3 length: 14 amino acids. Trimming took 2 bases from V and 4 from J, leaving 11 bases between them. CDR3 sequence: CASSQQGFSTEAFF. CDR3 nucleotides: TGTGCCAGCAGCCAACAGGGTTTTTCCACTGAAGCTTTCTTT.

This chain joins TRBV6-6 and TRBJ2-7, with 7 bases aligning to TRBD1. After removal of 8 bases from V and 5 bases from J, the junction contained 15 bases not matched to a gene. CDR1 MNHNY and CDR2 SVGAGI come from the germline V gene (reference sequence). The CDR3 has 15 amino acids. CDR3 amino acids: CASSPGRQGVDEQYF. In nucleotides, the CDR3 is TGTGCCAGCTCCCCGGGGAGACAGGGTGTGGACGAGCAGTACTTC.

The CDR3 DNA reads TGTGCCAGCAGTGAAAGCCAACGCTATGGCTACACCTTC. It codes for CASSESQRYGYTF. The chain joins TRBV6-1 to TRBJ1-2; D not resolved. V shed 2 bases and J shed 4 bases, with 8 bases lying between them. The CDR3 runs to 13 residues. CDR1 is MNHNS and CDR2 is SASEGT in the germline V gene.

This rearrangement joins TRBV10-1 to TRBJ2-3, with TRBD2 as a possible D gene (6 bases). CDR1 and CDR2 (germline): WNHNN, SYGVQD (reference sequence). Trimming removed 7 bases at V and 5 bases at J, with 13 bases between. The CDR3 spans 13 residues. CDR3 sequence reads: CASTESGEDTQYF. In nucleotides, the CDR3 is TGCGCCAGCACCGAGTCGGGAGAAGATACGCAGTATTTT.

This clone occurred once. The chain employs TRBV7-6 and TRBJ1-2; 10 positions match TRBD1. With 4 bases clipped from V and 6 bases from J, the junction kept 8 bases outside the gene matches. CDR3 length equals 15 residues. Germline CDR1 and CDR2: SGHVS and FNYEAQ. The CDR3 DNA reads TGTGCCAGCAGCTCGACGGGACAGGGGATGGATGGCTACACCTTC. It codes for CASSSTGQGMDGYTF.

The V call is TRBV28, the J call TRBJ2-7; TRBD1 aligns across 7 bases. CDR3 length: 13 amino acids. With V trimmed by 8 bases and J by 4 bases, 8 bases remained unmatched. The germline V gene has CDR1 MDHEN and CDR2 SYDVKM. CDR3 bases: TGTGCCAGCGCGGACAGGTTTGGATACGAGCAGTACTTC. It translates to CASADRFGYEQYF.

The rearrangement joins TRBV24-1 to TRBJ2-7, with D perhaps matching TRBD1 or TRBD2 (5 bases each). Trimming cost V 4 bases and J 5 bases, with 8 bases left between them. Germline CDR1 is KGHDR and CDR2 is SFDVKD. This CDR3 spans 12 amino acids. Here the CDR3 reads CATSDPGHEQYF. The CDR3 nucleotides read TGTGCCACCAGTGACCCGGGACACGAGCAGTACTTC.

This clone was seen only a few times. The chain carries TRBV19 and TRBJ1-3, with D unclear. This CDR3 is built from 17 residues. Trimming stripped 5 bases from V and 2 bases from J, with 19 bases between. Per the germline V gene, CDR1 is LNHDA and CDR2 is SQIVND (reference sequence). In DNA form, the CDR3 reads TGTGCCAGTAGTCCGTCTCACAGACACAATGCTGGAAACACCATATATTTT. Amino acids: CASSPSHRHNAGNTIYF. Together with reference TRBV19 and TRBJ1-3, the CDR3 gives the full variable domain: DGGITQSPKYLFRKEGQNVTLSCEQNLNHDAMYWYRQDPGQGLRLIYYSQIVNDFQKGDIAEGYSVSREKKESFPLTVTSAQKNPTAFYLCASSPSHRHNAGNTIYFGEGSWLTVV.